Sequencing of this T cell receptor (beta chain) was carried out in a study of long-term antiretroviral therapy in people with HIV. The CDR3 extends over 16 amino acids. Germline loops: CDR1 SGHTA, CDR2 FQGTGA. Sequencing relied on immunoSEQ assay v3.0, run at survey level. Sequencing used immunoSEQ multiplex PCR; TCRdb keeps in-frame clones, though not all of them. The table records over 25,000 clones, over 90% of them present only once. As to this clone: One junction end disagrees with the germline gene, perhaps due to a read error.

This TCR derives from a man aged 35 to 55 with HIV. Sequencing was performed on unsorted PBMCs, taken 6.2 years after starting antiretroviral therapy. V and J are TRBV7-3 and TRBJ2-1; perhaps TRBD2 as D (6 bases). The CDR3 sequence: CASGLKARDSYNEQFF. The CDR3 DNA follows: TGTGCCAGCGGCTTAAAGGCGCGGGACTCCTACAATGAGCAGTTCTTC.